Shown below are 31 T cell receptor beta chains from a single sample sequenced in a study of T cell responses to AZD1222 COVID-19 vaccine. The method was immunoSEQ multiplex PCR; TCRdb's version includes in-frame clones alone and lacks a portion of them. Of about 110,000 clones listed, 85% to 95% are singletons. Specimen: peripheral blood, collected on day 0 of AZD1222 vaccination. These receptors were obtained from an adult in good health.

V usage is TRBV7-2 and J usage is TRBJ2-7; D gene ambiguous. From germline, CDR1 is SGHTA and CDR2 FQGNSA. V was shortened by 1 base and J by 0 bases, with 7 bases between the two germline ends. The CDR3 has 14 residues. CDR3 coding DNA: TGTGCCAGCAGCTTAGGACGGAGCTCCTACGAGCAGTACTTC. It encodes CASSLGRSSYEQYF.

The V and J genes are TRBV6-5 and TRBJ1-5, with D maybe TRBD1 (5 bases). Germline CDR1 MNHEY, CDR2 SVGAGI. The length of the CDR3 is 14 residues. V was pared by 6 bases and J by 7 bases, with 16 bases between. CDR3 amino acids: CASSATGGVQPQHF. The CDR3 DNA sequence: TGTGCCAGCAGCGCCACGGGGGGAGTGCAGCCCCAGCATTTT.

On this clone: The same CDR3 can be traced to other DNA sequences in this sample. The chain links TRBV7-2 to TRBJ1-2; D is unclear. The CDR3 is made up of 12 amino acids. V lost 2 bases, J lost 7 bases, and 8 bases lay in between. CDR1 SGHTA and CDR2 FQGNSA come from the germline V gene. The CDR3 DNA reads TGTGCCAGCAGCTTAACCGTCTCTGGCTACACCTTC. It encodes CASSLTVSGYTF.

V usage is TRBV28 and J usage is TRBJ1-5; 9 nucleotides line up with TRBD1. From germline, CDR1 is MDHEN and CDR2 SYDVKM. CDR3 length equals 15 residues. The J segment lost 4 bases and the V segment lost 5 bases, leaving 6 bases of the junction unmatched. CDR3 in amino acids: CASSTPGQGNQPQHF. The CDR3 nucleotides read TGTGCCAGCAGTACTCCGGGACAGGGTAATCAGCCCCAGCATTTT.

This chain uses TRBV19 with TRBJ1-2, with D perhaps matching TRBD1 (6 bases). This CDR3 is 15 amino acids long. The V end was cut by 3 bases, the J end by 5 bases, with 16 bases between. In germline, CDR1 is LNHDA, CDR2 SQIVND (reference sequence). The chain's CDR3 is CASSIGTQISYGYTF. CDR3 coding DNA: TGTGCCAGTAGTATCGGGACACAGATTTCGTATGGCTACACCTTC. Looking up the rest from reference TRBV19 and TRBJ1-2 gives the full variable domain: DGGITQSPKYLFRKEGQNVTLSCEQNLNHDAMYWYRQDPGQGLRLIYYSQIVNDFQKGDIAEGYSVSREKKESFPLTVTSAQKNPTAFYLCASSIGTQISYGYTFGSGTRLTVV.

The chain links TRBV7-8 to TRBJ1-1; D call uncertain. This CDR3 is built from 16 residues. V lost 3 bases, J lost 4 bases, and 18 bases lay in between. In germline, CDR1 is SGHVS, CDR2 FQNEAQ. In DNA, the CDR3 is TGTGCCAGCAGCTTTCCATTGACTCTAACCCCCACTGAAGCTTTCTTT. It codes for CASSFPLTLTPTEAFF. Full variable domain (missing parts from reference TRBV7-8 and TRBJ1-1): GAGVSQSPRYKVAKRGQDVALRCDPISGHVSLFWYQQALGQGPEFLTYFQNEAQLDKSGLPSDRFFAERPEGSVSTLKIQRTQQEDSAVYLCASSFPLTLTPTEAFFGQGTRLTVV.

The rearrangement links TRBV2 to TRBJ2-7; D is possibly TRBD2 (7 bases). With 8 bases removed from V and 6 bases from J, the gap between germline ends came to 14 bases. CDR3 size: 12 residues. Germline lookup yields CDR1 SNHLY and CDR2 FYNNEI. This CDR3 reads CASRAGAAEQYF. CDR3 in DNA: TGTGCCAGCCGGGCGGGGGCGGCCGAGCAGTACTTC.

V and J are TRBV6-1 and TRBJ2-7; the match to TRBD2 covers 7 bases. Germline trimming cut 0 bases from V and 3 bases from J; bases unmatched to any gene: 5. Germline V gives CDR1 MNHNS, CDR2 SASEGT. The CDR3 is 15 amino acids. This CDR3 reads CASSEALAAYYEQYF. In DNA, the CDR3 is TGTGCCAGCAGTGAAGCTCTAGCGGCCTACTACGAGCAGTACTTC.

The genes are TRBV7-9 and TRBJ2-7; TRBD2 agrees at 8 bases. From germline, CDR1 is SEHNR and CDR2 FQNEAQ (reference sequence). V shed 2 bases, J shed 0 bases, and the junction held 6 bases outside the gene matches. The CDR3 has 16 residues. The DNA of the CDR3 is TGTGCCAGCAGCTTAACGGATAGCGGGGCCTCCTACGAGCAGTACTTC. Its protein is CASSLTDSGASYEQYF.

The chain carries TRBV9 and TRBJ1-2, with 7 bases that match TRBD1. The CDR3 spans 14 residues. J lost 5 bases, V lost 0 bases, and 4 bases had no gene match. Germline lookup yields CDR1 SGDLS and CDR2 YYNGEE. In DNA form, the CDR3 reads TGTGCCAGCAGCGTAGGGGACAGTGGATATGGCTACACCTTC. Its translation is CASSVGDSGYGYTF.

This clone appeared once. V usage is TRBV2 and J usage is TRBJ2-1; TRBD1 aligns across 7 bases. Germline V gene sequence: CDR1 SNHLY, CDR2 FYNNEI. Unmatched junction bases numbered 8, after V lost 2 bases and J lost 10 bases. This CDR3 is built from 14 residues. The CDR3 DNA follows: TGTGCCAGCAGTGAAATCGGGACAGTATCAGAGCAGTTCTTC. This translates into CASSEIGTVSEQFF.

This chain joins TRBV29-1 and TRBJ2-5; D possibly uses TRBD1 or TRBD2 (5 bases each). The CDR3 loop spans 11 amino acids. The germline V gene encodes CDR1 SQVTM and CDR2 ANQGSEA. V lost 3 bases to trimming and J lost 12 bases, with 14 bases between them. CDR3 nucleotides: TGCAGCGTTGATCGGGGTCAAGGGGAGTACTTC. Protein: CSVDRGQGEYF.

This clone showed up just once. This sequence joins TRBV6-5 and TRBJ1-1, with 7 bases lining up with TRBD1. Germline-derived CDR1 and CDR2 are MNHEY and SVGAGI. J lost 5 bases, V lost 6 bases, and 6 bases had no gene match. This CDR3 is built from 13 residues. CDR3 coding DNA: TGTGCCAGCAGGCAGACAGGGAATACTGAAGCTTTCTTT. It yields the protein CASRQTGNTEAFF.

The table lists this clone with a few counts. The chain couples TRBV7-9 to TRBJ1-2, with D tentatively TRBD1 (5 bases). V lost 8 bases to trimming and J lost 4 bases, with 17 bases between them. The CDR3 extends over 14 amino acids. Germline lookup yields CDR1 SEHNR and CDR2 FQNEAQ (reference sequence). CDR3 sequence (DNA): TGTGCCAGCGGGGCAAGCGGAACCCTCTATGGCTACACCTTC. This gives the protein CASGASGTLYGYTF. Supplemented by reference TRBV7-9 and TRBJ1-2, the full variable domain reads DTGVSQNPRHKITKRGQNVTFRCDPISEHNRLYWYRQTLGQGPEFLTYFQNEAQLEKSRLLSDRFSAERPKGSFSTLEIQRTEQGDSAMYLCASGASGTLYGYTFGSGTRLTVV.

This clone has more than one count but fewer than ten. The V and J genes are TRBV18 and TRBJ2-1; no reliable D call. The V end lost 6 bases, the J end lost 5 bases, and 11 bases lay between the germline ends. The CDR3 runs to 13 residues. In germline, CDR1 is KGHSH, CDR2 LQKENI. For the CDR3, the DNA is TGTGCCAGCTCCCCATATATAAACAATGAGCAGTTCTTC. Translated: CASSPYINNEQFF.

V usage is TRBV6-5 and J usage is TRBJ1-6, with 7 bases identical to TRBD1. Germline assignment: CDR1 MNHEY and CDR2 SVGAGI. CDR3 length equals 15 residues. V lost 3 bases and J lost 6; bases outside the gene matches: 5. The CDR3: CASSYSGGSNSPLHF. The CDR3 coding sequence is TGTGCCAGCAGTTATTCAGGGGGGAGTAATTCACCCCTCCACTTT.

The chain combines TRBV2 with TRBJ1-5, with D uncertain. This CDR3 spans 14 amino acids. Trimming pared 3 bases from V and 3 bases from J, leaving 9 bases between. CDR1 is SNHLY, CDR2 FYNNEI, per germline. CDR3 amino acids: CASSDSHVNQPQHF. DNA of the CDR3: TGTGCCAGCAGTGACAGCCACGTCAATCAGCCCCAGCATTTT.

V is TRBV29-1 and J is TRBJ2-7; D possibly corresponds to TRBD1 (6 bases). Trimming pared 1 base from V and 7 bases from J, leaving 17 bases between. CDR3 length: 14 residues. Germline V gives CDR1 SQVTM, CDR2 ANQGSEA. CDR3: CSVEAGTYLGEQYF. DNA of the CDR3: TGCAGCGTTGAAGCGGGGACATACCTGGGGGAGCAGTACTTC.

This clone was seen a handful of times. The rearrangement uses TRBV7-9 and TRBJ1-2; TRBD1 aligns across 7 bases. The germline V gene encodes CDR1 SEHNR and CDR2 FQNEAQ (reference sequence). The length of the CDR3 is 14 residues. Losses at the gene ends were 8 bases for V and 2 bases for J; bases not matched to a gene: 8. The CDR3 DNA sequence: TGTGCCAGCCAACCGGACAGGACGAACTATGGCTACACCTTC. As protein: CASQPDRTNYGYTF.

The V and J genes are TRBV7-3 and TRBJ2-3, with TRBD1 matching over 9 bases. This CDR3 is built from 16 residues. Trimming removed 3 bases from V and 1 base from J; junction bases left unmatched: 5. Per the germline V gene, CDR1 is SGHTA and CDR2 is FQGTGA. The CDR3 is CASSLTGTGRTDTQYF. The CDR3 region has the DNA TGTGCCAGCAGCTTGACCGGGACAGGGCGCACAGATACGCAGTATTTT.

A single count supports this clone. CDR3 sequence reads: CASSPRGGGLGNEQFF. The CDR3 DNA is TGTGCCAGCAGCCCCAGAGGGGGGGGTCTCGGAAATGAGCAGTTCTTC. This chain connects TRBV7-2 to TRBJ2-1; a weak D match, TRBD2 (7 bases). Trimming took 5 bases from V and 7 from J, leaving 21 bases between them. The CDR3 consists of 16 residues. The germline V gene encodes CDR1 SGHTA and CDR2 FQGNSA.

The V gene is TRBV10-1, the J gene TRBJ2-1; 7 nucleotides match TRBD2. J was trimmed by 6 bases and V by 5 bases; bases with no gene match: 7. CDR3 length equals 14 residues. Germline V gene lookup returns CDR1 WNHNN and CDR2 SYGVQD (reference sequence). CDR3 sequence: CASSRHSSGNEQFF. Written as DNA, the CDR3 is TGCGCCAGCAGTCGACATTCTAGCGGCAATGAGCAGTTCTTC.

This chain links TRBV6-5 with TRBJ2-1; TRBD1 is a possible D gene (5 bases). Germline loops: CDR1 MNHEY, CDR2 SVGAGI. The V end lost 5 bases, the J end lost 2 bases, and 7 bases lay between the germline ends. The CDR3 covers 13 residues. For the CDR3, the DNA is TGTGCCAGCAGTCGACAGACCTACAATGAGCAGTTCTTC. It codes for CASSRQTYNEQFF.

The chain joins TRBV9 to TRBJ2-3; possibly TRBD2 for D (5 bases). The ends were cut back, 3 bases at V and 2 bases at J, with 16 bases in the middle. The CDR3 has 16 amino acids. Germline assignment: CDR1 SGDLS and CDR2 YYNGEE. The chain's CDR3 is CASSARPERVTDTQYF. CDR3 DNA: TGTGCCAGCAGCGCTCGACCAGAGAGGGTCACAGATACGCAGTATTTT.

In DNA, the CDR3 is TGCGCCAGCAGTTCGACAGGGTCTCTTCCCGAAGCTTTCTTT. Encoded protein: CASSSTGSLPEAFF. V is TRBV10-1 and J is TRBJ1-1; 7 nucleotides align to TRBD1. Germline assignment: CDR1 WNHNN and CDR2 SYGVQD (reference sequence). J lost 8 bases, V lost 5 bases, and 11 bases had no gene match. This CDR3 contains 14 residues.

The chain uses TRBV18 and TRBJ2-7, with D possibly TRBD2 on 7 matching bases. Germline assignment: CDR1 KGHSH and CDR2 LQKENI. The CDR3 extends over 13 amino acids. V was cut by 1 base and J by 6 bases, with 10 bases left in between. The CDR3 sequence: CASSPLGGREQYF. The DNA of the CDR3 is TGTGCCAGCTCACCACTCGGGGGGCGCGAGCAGTACTTC.

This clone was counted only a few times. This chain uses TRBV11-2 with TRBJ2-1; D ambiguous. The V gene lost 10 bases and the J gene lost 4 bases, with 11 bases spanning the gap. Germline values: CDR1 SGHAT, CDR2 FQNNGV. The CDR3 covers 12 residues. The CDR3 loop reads CATLTEYNEQFF. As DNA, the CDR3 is TGTGCCACGCTCACCGAATACAATGAGCAGTTCTTC.

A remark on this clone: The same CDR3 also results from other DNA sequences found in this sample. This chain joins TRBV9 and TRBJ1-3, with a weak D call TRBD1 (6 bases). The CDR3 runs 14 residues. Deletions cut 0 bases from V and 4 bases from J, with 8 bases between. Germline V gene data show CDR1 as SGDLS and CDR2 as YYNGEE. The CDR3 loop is CASSVEGQGNTIYF. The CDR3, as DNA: TGTGCCAGCAGCGTAGAGGGACAAGGAAACACCATATATTTT.

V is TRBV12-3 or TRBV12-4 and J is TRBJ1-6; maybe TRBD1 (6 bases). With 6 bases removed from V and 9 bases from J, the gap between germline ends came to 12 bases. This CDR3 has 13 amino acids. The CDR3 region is CASSYREASPLHF. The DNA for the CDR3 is TGTGCCAGCAGCTACAGGGAGGCTTCACCCCTCCACTTT.

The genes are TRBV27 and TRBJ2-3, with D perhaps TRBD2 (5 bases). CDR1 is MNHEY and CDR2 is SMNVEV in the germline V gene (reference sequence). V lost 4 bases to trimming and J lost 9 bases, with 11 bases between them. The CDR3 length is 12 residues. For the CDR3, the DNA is TGTGCCAGCAGTTACCCGGGAAGGACGCAGTATTTT. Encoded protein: CASSYPGRTQYF.

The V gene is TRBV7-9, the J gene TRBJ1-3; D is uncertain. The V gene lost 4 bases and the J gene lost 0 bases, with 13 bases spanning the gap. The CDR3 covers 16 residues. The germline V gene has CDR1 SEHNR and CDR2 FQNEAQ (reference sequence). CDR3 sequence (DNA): TGTGCCAGCAGCTCGACCCGATCTGACTCTGGAAACACCATATATTTT. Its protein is CASSSTRSDSGNTIYF.